This note documents a single TCR beta chain sequence. Its antigen is currently unknown. The record originates from a study of T cells in women clearing cervical HPV infection. Study-wide background: For cases, blood was sampled a median 149 days after lesion detection, interquartile range roughly 80 to 230 days.

Notes on the study in general: Effector/memory and HPV-specific T cells were not isolated, and association timing is unknown. Cases and controls were distinguished at AUC 0.83 by richness and V genes.

This table comes from immunoSEQ multiplex PCR, and its TCRdb copy is limited to in-frame clones, with some not included. The sample yields fewer than 50,000 clones, of which the top ten take up about 7.3%. The sequencing input was blood buffy coat. This receptor was identified in a woman aged 18 to 69 with a cervical HPV16 infection that either progressed to CIN3+ or cleared (not recorded which).

The covered CDR3 bases are TGTGCCAGCAGCTTGTACAGGGACTCTGGAAACACC. Protein: CASSLYRDSGNT. The entire CDR3 sequence reads CASSLYRDSGNTIYF. The rearrangement links TRBV7-9 to TRBJ1-3; the D gene is possibly TRBD1 (6 bases). The CDR3 end falls 3 residues outside the read, so it is completed with the germline J gene. This CDR3 region has 15 residues. Germline CDR1 is SEHNR and CDR2 is FQNEAQ (reference sequence). Trimming shortened V by 3 bases and J by 0 bases, and 9 bases separated the two germline ends.